This T cell receptor beta chain was captured in a study of cytomegalovirus exposure and HLA in healthy donors. Study-level points and caveats: There were 150 to 200 TCR beta chains listed as cytomegalovirus-associated. The finding came from a later analysis; first-cohort TCR clusters tended to co-occur in the roughly 110 validation repertoires. Specific recognition of CMV antigens was confirmed in vitro for a few chains (all CMV-associated).

The study drew the donors from its approximately 120-subject validation cohort, separate from the roughly 670-subject first cohort. Sequencing was performed with immunoSEQ multiplex PCR; in TCRdb, only in-frame clones are kept and a portion is missing. Here the sample spans roughly 260,000 clones, 90% being singletons. The CDR3 is 15 residues long. CDR1 and CDR2 (germline): MNHNS, SASEGT. Trimming took 6 bases from V and 1 from J; bases not matched to a gene: 4. Remarks on this clone: Its specificity is not known.

The chain combines TRBV6-1 with TRBJ2-7; 12 bases align to TRBD2. This clonotype was sampled from a woman under 30 in good health and CMV-seronegative. Sequences were obtained from PBMCs. The CDR3 sequence is CASRPLAGGSYEQYF. DNA of the CDR3: TGTGCCAGCAGACCACTAGCGGGGGGATCCTACGAGCAGTACTTC.